This T cell receptor (beta chain) was observed in a study of blood T cell repertoires in COVID-19. Overall study: From T cells, B-cell-depleted T cells, or PBMCs came the material, which was cDNA or gDNA.

The germline CDR1 and CDR2 sequences are MNHEY and SMNVEV (reference sequence). The CDR3 is 13 residues long. The junction had 4 bases not matched to a gene; V was cut back by 7 bases and J by 2 bases. Authors' data handling: Cell counts per sample came from amplifying reference gene primers. The repertoire was sequenced with immunoSEQ multiplex PCR; TCRdb's copy has only in-frame clones and lacks some. V, J and clone size derive from that table, while D and trimming were established from the DNA sequence. The table includes some 130,000 clones, 88% detected once. The source material was peripheral blood. This TCR derives from a man between 45 and 60 years old with acute or convalescent COVID-19. The V and J genes are TRBV27 and TRBJ2-7; 8 nucleotides line up with TRBD2. The CDR3 nucleotides read TGTGCCAGCACGCGGGGGGTCCCCTACGAGCAGTACTTC. This gives the protein CASTRGVPYEQYF.